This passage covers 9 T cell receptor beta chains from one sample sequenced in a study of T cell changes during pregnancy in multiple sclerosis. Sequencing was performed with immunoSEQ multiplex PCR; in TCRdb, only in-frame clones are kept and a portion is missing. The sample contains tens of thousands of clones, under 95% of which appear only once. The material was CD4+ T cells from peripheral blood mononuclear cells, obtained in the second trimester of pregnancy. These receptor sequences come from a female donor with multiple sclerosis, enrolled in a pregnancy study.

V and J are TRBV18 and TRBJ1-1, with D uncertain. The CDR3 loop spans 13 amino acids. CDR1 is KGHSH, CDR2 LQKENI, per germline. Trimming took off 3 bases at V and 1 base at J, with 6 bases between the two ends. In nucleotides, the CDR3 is TGTGCCAGCTCACCGACTCCGAACACTGAAGCTTTCTTT. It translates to CASSPTPNTEAFF.

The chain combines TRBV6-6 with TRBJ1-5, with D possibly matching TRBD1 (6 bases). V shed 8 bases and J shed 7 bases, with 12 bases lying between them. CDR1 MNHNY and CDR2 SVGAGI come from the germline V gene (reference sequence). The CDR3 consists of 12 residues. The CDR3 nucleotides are TGTGCCAGCGGACAGAGGAGGCAGCCCCAGCATTTT. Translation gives CASGQRRQPQHF.

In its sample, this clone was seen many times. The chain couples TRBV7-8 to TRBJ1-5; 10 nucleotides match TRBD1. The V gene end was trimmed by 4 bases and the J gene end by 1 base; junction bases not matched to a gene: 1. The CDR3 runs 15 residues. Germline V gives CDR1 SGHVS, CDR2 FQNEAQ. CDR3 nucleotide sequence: TGTGCCAGCAGCTGGACAGGGGGAAGCAATCAGCCCCAGCATTTT. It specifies CASSWTGGSNQPQHF.

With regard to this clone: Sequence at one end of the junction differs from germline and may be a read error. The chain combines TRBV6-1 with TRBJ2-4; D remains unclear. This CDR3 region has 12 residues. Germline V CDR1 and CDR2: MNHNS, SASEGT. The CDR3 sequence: CASSEANHPRDF. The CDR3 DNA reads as TGTGCCAGCAGTGAAGCCAACCATCCTCGGGACTTC.

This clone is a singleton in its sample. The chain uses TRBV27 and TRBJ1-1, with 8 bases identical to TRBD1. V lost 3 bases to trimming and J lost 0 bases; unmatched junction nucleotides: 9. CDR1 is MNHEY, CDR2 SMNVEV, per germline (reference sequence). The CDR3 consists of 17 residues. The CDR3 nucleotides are TGTGCCAGCAGTTTCGGGACAGGTGGACAAATGAACACTGAAGCTTTCTTT. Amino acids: CASSFGTGGQMNTEAFF.

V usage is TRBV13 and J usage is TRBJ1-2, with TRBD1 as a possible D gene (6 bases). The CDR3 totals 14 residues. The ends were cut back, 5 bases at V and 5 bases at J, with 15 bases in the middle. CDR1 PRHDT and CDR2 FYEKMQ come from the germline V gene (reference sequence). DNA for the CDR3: TGTGCCAGCAGCCTTACAGGGCTGGGTTATGGCTACACCTTC. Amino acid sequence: CASSLTGLGYGYTF.

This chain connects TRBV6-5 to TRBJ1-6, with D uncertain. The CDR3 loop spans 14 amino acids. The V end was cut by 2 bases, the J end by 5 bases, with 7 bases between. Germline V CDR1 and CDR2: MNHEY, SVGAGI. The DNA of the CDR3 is TGTGCCAGCAGTTACCGGGATAATAATTCACCCCTCCACTTT. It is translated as CASSYRDNNSPLHF.

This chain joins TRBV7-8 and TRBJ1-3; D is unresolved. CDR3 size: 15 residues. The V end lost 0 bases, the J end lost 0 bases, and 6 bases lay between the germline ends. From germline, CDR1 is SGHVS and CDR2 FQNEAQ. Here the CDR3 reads CASSLAFVSGNTIYF. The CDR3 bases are TGTGCCAGCAGCTTAGCGTTCGTCTCTGGAAACACCATATATTTT.

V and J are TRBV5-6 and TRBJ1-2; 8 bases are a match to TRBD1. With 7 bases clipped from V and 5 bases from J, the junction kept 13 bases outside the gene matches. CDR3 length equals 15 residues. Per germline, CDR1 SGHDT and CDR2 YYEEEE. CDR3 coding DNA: TGTGCCAGCGCCTCCGGACCAGGGGGCGAGTATGGCTACACCTTC. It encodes CASASGPGGEYGYTF.